Below, 31 T cell receptor beta chains from the same sample are listed, as sequenced in a study of cytomegalovirus exposure and HLA in healthy donors. The primer mix had 60 Vbeta and 13 Jbeta primers. This table comes from immunoSEQ multiplex PCR, and its TCRdb copy is limited to in-frame clones, with some not included. The sample lists some 120,000 clones; over 60% were seen once. The sample consisted of PBMCs. These receptors all stem from a man aged 55 to 69 in good health and CMV-seropositive.

A remark on this clone: A junction end diverges from the germline sequence, so it may reflect a read error. The chain joins TRBV7-9 to TRBJ2-7; D ambiguous. CDR3 length: 13 amino acids. From germline, CDR1 is SEHNR and CDR2 FQNEAQ (reference sequence). Written as DNA, the CDR3 is TGTTCCAGCAGCTTGGCCAAGAAGTTCGAGCAGTACTTC. It encodes CSSSLAKKFEQYF.

This clone has only a few counts. The rearrangement links TRBV10-3 to TRBJ1-3; D might be TRBD1 (5 bases). Germline-derived CDR1 and CDR2 are ENHRY and SYGVKD. The CDR3 consists of 13 residues. Between the trimmed V and J ends, which lost 10 bases and 2 bases, there was a span of 12 bases. The CDR3 protein is CATLQGAGNTIYF. CDR3 sequence (DNA): TGTGCCACCTTGCAAGGGGCTGGAAACACCATATATTTT.

Here the CDR3 reads CASRDFIHPMNTEAFF. In DNA form, the CDR3 reads TGTGCCAGCAGAGACTTCATCCACCCCATGAACACTGAAGCTTTCTTT. The V call is TRBV12-1, the J call TRBJ1-1. TRBV12-1 is termed a pseudogene. This CDR3 has 16 residues.

The chain employs TRBV15 and TRBJ1-5; no firm D call. V was pared by 0 bases and J by 0 bases, with 12 bases between. This CDR3 contains 17 residues. Germline V gene sequence: CDR1 LNHNV, CDR2 YYDKDF (reference sequence). The CDR3 coding sequence is TGTGCCACCAGCAGAGATCTTAGCGGGTATAGCAATCAGCCCCAGCATTTT. It translates to CATSRDLSGYSNQPQHF.

V gene TRBV20-1 combines with J gene TRBJ1-4; D is ambiguous. The CDR3 spans 11 residues. V was shortened by 0 bases and J by 11 bases, with 7 bases between the two germline ends. Germline CDR1 is DFQATT and CDR2 is SNEGSKA (reference sequence). CDR3 in DNA: TGCAGTGCTAGAGATTTGCAGAAACTGTTTTTT. Encoded protein: CSARDLQKLFF.

This clone was found a few times. This chain joins TRBV5-1 and TRBJ2-5; 7 nucleotides match TRBD2. Germline loops: CDR1 SGHRS, CDR2 YFSETQ. The junction had 5 bases not matched to a gene; V was cut back by 4 bases and J by 5 bases. The CDR3 has 13 residues. The CDR3 DNA sequence: TGCGCCAGCAGCCCGGCTAGCGGTGAGACCCAGTACTTC. Its translation: CASSPASGETQYF.

The sample holds one count of this clone. The chain recombines TRBV11-2 with TRBJ2-1; 9 bases fit TRBD2. The CDR3 runs 17 residues. Germline V gene sequence: CDR1 SGHAT, CDR2 FQNNGV. With V trimmed by 3 bases and J by 0 bases, 6 bases remained unmatched. The CDR3 is CASSLSSGGISYNEQFF. CDR3 coding DNA: TGTGCCAGCAGCTTGAGTAGCGGGGGTATCTCCTACAATGAGCAGTTCTTC.

The rearrangement links TRBV28 to TRBJ1-2; the D is unclear. V lost 5 bases to trimming and J lost 7 bases, with 14 bases between them. Germline CDR1 reads MDHEN; CDR2 reads SYDVKM. CDR3 length equals 13 residues. The CDR3 loop reads CASSLHRSTGYTF. The CDR3 coding sequence is TGTGCCAGCAGTCTGCATCGCTCTACTGGCTACACCTTC.

The chain has TRBV29-1 and TRBJ2-5; 8 bases agree with TRBD1. This CDR3 has 12 residues. V lost 4 bases and J lost 5; bases outside the gene matches: 3. Per germline, CDR1 SQVTM and CDR2 ANQGSEA. The CDR3 reads CSVVRTGETQYF. CDR3 in DNA: TGCAGCGTTGTACGGACAGGGGAGACCCAGTACTTC.

The rearrangement joins TRBV6-5 to TRBJ1-5; the D gene is possibly TRBD1 (6 bases). Trimming left V 6 bases short and J 2 bases short, with 8 bases between. Germline V CDR1 and CDR2: MNHEY, SVGAGI. The CDR3 contains 13 residues. The CDR3 bases are TGTGCCAGCAGCAGGGGTGGCAATCAGCCCCAGCATTTT. It yields the protein CASSRGGNQPQHF.

This clone was found once. V is TRBV2 and J is TRBJ1-4, with a tentative D call TRBD1 (5 bases). V was pared by 5 bases and J by 6 bases, with 13 bases between. Germline assignment: CDR1 SNHLY and CDR2 FYNNEI. The CDR3 covers 14 residues. The CDR3 nucleotides read TGTGCCAGCAGTTGGGCCAGGGAACATGAAAAACTGTTTTTT. Translated: CASSWAREHEKLFF.

J is TRBJ1-1 and V is TRBV6-5, with TRBD1 matching over 8 bases. CDR1 MNHEY and CDR2 SVGAGI come from the germline V gene. V trimming: 2 bases; J trimming: 11 bases; junction bases outside the gene matches: 7. The CDR3 consists of 13 residues. For the CDR3, the DNA is TGTGCCAGCAGTTACCTCGGACAGGGTAACGCTTTCTTT. The encoded protein is CASSYLGQGNAFF.

The chain couples TRBV28 to TRBJ2-3, with D tentatively TRBD1 (5 bases). Germline V gene data show CDR1 as MDHEN and CDR2 as SYDVKM. This CDR3 has 14 amino acids. V was pared by 5 bases and J by 4 bases, with 13 bases between. The CDR3 DNA reads TGTGCCAGCAGTCAAATACAGGCTCCAGATACGCAGTATTTT. Translation gives CASSQIQAPDTQYF. Complete variable domain (other parts from reference TRBV28 and TRBJ2-3): DVKVTQSSRYLVKRTGEKVFLECVQDMDHENMFWYRQDPGLGLRLIYFSYDVKMKEKGDIPEGYSVSREKKERFSLILESASTNQTSMYLCASSQIQAPDTQYFGPGTRLTVL.

This clone was seen only a few times. The chain recombines TRBV10-1 with TRBJ2-1; TRBD2 matches at 10 bases. The V and J ends lost 0 bases and 10 bases, in that order; junction bases with no gene match: 9. The CDR3 spans 16 residues. Germline V gene lookup returns CDR1 WNHNN and CDR2 SYGVQD (reference sequence). For the CDR3, the DNA is TGCGCCAGCAGTGAGTCGATTAGCGGGGGGCCATACGAGCAGTTCTTC. It is translated as CASSESISGGPYEQFF.

The rearrangement joins TRBV2 to TRBJ1-5; a possible D gene is TRBD1 (6 bases). CDR1 and CDR2 from the germline V gene are SNHLY and FYNNEI. This CDR3 is built from 15 residues. V shed 2 bases and J shed 4 bases, with 12 bases lying between them. In nucleotides, the CDR3 is TGTGCCAGCAGTGAATATTACAGGGAAAATCAGCCCCAGCATTTT. Translated, it gives CASSEYYRENQPQHF.

The genes are TRBV19 and TRBJ1-6; 7 bases map to TRBD1. V lost 0 bases and J lost 5; bases outside the gene matches: 4. The germline V gene has CDR1 LNHDA and CDR2 SQIVND (reference sequence). The CDR3 length is 16 residues. The DNA for the CDR3 is TGTGCCAGTAGTATAGATGGGGACAGACATAATTCACCCCTCCACTTT. This codes for CASSIDGDRHNSPLHF.

V usage is TRBV4-1 and J usage is TRBJ2-3, with TRBD2 matching 12 bases. V lost 1 base and J lost 6; bases outside the gene matches: 8. The CDR3 contains 17 residues. Per germline, CDR1 MGHRA and CDR2 YSYEKL. The CDR3 here is CASSQGGPSGGVDTQYF. In nucleotides, the CDR3 is TGCGCCAGCAGCCAAGGAGGCCCTAGCGGGGGGGTGGATACGCAGTATTTT.

The gene calls are TRBV5-1 and TRBJ1-4, with D possibly matching TRBD1 (5 bases). This CDR3 region has 14 residues. The germline gives CDR1 SGHRS, CDR2 YFSETQ. Trimming pared 2 bases from V and 6 bases from J, leaving 11 bases between. CDR3 bases: TGCGCCAGCAGCTTCACCGACAGACATGAAAAACTGTTTTTT. This gives the protein CASSFTDRHEKLFF.

This clone was recorded only once. CDR3 in DNA: TGCGCCAGCAGCAACACTCAGCAGGAAGAGACCCAGTACTTC. It is translated as CASSNTQQEETQYF. V and J are TRBV5-1 and TRBJ2-5; D is undetermined. The V gene lost 4 bases and the J gene lost 3 bases, with 13 bases spanning the gap. The CDR3 length is 14 residues. Per the germline V gene, CDR1 is SGHRS and CDR2 is YFSETQ.

The chain links TRBV6-5 to TRBJ2-3; weak D call: TRBD1 (6 bases). V was trimmed by 5 bases and J by 4 bases, leaving 13 bases between them. Germline V CDR1 and CDR2: MNHEY, SVGAGI. This CDR3 is built from 14 residues. The CDR3 nucleotides are TGTGCCAGCAGTACCCCAGGGGCGGCAGATACGCAGTATTTT. It yields the protein CASSTPGAADTQYF.

V gene TRBV27 combines with J gene TRBJ1-6; 10 positions agree with TRBD1. This CDR3 spans 14 amino acids. Germline V gene data show CDR1 as MNHEY and CDR2 as SMNVEV (reference sequence). After removal of 6 bases from V and 6 bases from J, the junction contained 2 bases not matched to a gene. The CDR3 region has the DNA TGTGCCAGCAGACGGACAGGGGGTAATTCACCCCTCCACTTT. Encoded protein: CASRRTGGNSPLHF.

The chain recombines TRBV28 with TRBJ2-7; 7 nucleotides line up with TRBD2. The CDR3 is 16 residues long. V lost 4 bases, J lost 1 base, and 10 bases stayed unmatched. Germline-derived CDR1 and CDR2 are MDHEN and SYDVKM. DNA of the CDR3: TGTGCCAGCAGTTCCCCGGGAGCGGGAAGTTCCTACGAGCAGTACTTC. Translated: CASSSPGAGSSYEQYF.

The V and J genes are TRBV5-1 and TRBJ2-3; TRBD2 matches at 15 bases. The V segment lost 3 bases and the J segment 5 bases; nucleotides outside the gene matches: 13. Germline CDR1 is SGHRS and CDR2 is YFSETQ. This CDR3 comprises 19 residues. CDR3 nucleotide sequence: TGCGCCAGCAGCTCACCCCCCGGGACTAGCGGGGGGAGGGGAGATACGCAGTATTTT. As protein: CASSSPPGTSGGRGDTQYF.

The chain recombines TRBV18 with TRBJ2-1, with TRBD2 identical over 8 bases. This CDR3 region has 14 residues. Germline CDR1 is KGHSH and CDR2 is LQKENI. The V gene end was trimmed by 6 bases and the J gene end by 5 bases; junction bases not matched to a gene: 6. The CDR3 DNA is TGTGCCAGCTCCCAAGGACTAGCTGACAATGAGCAGTTCTTC. Translated: CASSQGLADNEQFF.

The rearrangement joins TRBV18 to TRBJ2-7; 10 bases are shared with TRBD1. The CDR3 is 14 residues long. V dropped 2 bases and J dropped 7; count of bases not matched to a gene: 5. CDR1 and CDR2 from the germline V gene are KGHSH and LQKENI. The CDR3 nucleotides are TGTGCCAGCTCACCATCTGACAGGGGGCTTGAGCAGTACTTC. Amino acids: CASSPSDRGLEQYF.

This clone was seen only a few times. The junction differs from germline at one of its ends, possibly a read error. The CDR3 loop is CATSGDSGGAVDTQYF. The DNA of the CDR3 is TGTGCCACCAGCGGGGATAGCGGGGGGGCTGTAGATACGCAGTATTTT. The chain joins TRBV7-9 to TRBJ2-3; TRBD2 matches at 11 bases. CDR3 size: 16 residues. Germline CDR1 reads SEHNR; CDR2 reads FQNEAQ (reference sequence).

This chain's CDR3 is CASSAGSSTSGNTIYF. As DNA, the CDR3 is TGTGCCAGTAGTGCGGGTTCTTCGACCTCTGGAAACACCATATATTTT. This chain links TRBV19 with TRBJ1-3; no clear D gene. The CDR3 is 16 amino acids. CDR1 and CDR2 from the germline V gene are LNHDA and SQIVND (reference sequence). Trimming left V 5 bases short and J 0 bases short, with 14 bases between.

The rearrangement links TRBV10-2 to TRBJ1-1, with D possibly being TRBD1 (6 bases). CDR1 is WSHSY, CDR2 SAAADI, per germline. The V gene lost 6 bases and the J gene lost 3 bases, with 11 bases spanning the gap. This CDR3 has 13 residues. The CDR3 DNA is TGCGCCAGCAGAAAGGACAGCTACACTGAAGCTTTCTTT. This sequence encodes CASRKDSYTEAFF.

The chain employs TRBV18 and TRBJ1-6; 12 nucleotides match TRBD1. The CDR3 spans 15 residues. After removal of 5 bases from V and 7 bases from J, the junction contained 3 bases not matched to a gene. Per the germline V gene, CDR1 is KGHSH and CDR2 is LQKENI. In DNA, the CDR3 is TGTGCCAGCTCATCGGGACAGGGGGCGAATTCACCCCTCCACTTT. Residues: CASSSGQGANSPLHF.

CDR3 in DNA: TGTGCCAGCAGCTTGACAGGGGCCCCCTTAGAGCAGTACTTC. Its translation: CASSLTGAPLEQYF. V and J are TRBV5-6 and TRBJ2-7; TRBD1 aligns across 7 bases. The germline V gene has CDR1 SGHDT and CDR2 YYEEEE. V dropped 1 base and J dropped 7; count of bases not matched to a gene: 8. CDR3 length: 14 residues. Combining the CDR3 with reference TRBV5-6 and TRBJ2-7 gives the whole variable domain DAGVTQSPTHLIKTRGQQVTLRCSPKSGHDTVSWYQQALGQGPQFIFQYYEEEERQRGNFPDRFSGHQFPNYSSELNVNALLLGDSALYLCASSLTGAPLEQYFGPGTRLTVT.

The V and J genes are TRBV5-1 and TRBJ2-2; 8 bases line up with TRBD1. Germline V gene data show CDR1 as SGHRS and CDR2 as YFSETQ. The junction had 4 bases not matched to a gene; V was cut back by 4 bases and J by 5 bases. The CDR3 sequence is 14 residues long. DNA for the CDR3: TGCGCCAGCAGCAACAGACAGGGGACCGGGGAGCTGTTTTTT. It yields the protein CASSNRQGTGELFF. Looking up the rest from reference TRBV5-1 and TRBJ2-2 gives the full variable domain: KAGVTQTPRYLIKTRGQQVTLSCSPISGHRSVSWYQQTPGQGLQFLFEYFSETQRNKGNFPGRFSGRQFSNSRSEMNVSTLELGDSALYLCASSNRQGTGELFFGEGSRLTVL.